This paragraph reports one TCR beta chain. Its cognate antigen is unknown. The data derive from a study of T cells after yellow fever vaccination. On the study more broadly: With SMART-Seq v4 Ultra Low Input, the fractions containing low cell numbers were prepared.

Germline CDR1 SGHTA, CDR2 FQGNSA. Trimming took 3 bases from V and 3 from J, leaving 2 bases between them. This CDR3 spans 11 amino acids. Points from the study as a whole: Once the booster was given, most primary-vaccination clones reappeared, at just under 98% for CD4 and roughly 85% for CD8.

UMIs and a universal primer site were added when TCR cDNA was made by 5'RACE template switching. Via MiXCR, TCRdb re-called the 5' RACE reads, giving one row per CDR3 protein. Among fewer than 150,000 distinct CDR3 sequences, 7.2% were seen once, and the ten largest hold 2.7%. The sample here was CD4+ T cells sorted from PBMCs, taken roughly 47 days after the first yellow fever vaccination. The chain uses TRBV7-2 and TRBJ1-1; D not certain. The receptor comes from a man between 18 and 35 years old who received the YFV17D yellow fever vaccine. This chain's CDR3 is CASSFDTEAFF. The DNA for the CDR3 is TGTGCCAGCAGCTTCGACACTGAAGCTTTCTTT.